This paragraph covers one T cell receptor beta chain sequence. The source of the sample is a study of blood T cell repertoires in COVID-19. Trimming cost V 5 bases and J 2 bases, with 10 bases left between them. The CDR3 loop spans 14 amino acids. Germline V lookup: CDR1 ENHRY, CDR2 SYGVKD. TCRdb's table, derived via immunoSEQ multiplex PCR, lists solely in-frame clones and lacks some. This sample has just under 30,000 clones; about 80% occur once, and the top ten carry about 42%. The source of this sequence is a woman aged 70-85 years with acute or convalescent COVID-19. V and J are TRBV10-3 and TRBJ1-5; no clear D. Material for sequencing was peripheral blood. The CDR3 loop reads CAISSGEGNQPQHF. As DNA, the CDR3 is TGTGCCATCAGTTCCGGAGAAGGCAATCAGCCCCAGCATTTT.